This T cell receptor beta chain was sequenced during a study of CD8+ T cells in alopecia areata. Points from the study as a whole: Normal skin contains resident alphabeta T cells, and these are also sequenced in scalp samples. Compared with mice, patients displayed less clear TCR sharing, possibly for HLA-related reasons. Especially in alopecia totalis/universalis, lesional scalp showed greater clonality than normal scalp did.

The CDR3 loop spans 14 amino acids. Trimming removed 6 bases from V and 0 bases from J, with 12 bases in between. Germline CDR1 SQVTM, CDR2 ANQGSEA. Sorting of PBMCs yielded the CD4+ and CD8+ T cells. Points on this clone: Its antigen remains unknown.

RNA was extracted and reverse transcribed into cDNA as the sequencing template. The repertoire was sequenced with immunoSEQ multiplex PCR; TCRdb's copy has only in-frame clones and lacks some. Altogether a few hundred thousand clones are present, more than 55% being singletons, with the ten largest covering around 5.1%. J is TRBJ2-1 and V is TRBV29-1; D is possibly TRBD1 (6 bases). What was sequenced was CD8+ T cells sorted from blood. This receptor was obtained from a human donor in good health. CDR3 protein: CSVETGSSYNEQFF. The CDR3 coding sequence is TGCAGCGTAGAGACAGGAAGCTCCTACAATGAGCAGTTCTTC.